Listed below are T cell receptor beta chains from one sample, sequenced in a study of T cells in Graves' hyperthyroidism and ophthalmopathy. One entry per CDR3 protein, called by TCRdb with MiXCR from the multiplex PCR reads. The data show 600,000 to 700,000 distinct CDR3 sequences, 45% seen once. The sample consisted of peripheral blood or thyroid tissue (not recorded which). The receptors originated from an adult man with Graves' disease, either hyperthyroidism or ophthalmopathy (not recorded which). Each CDR3 is given with its conserved first and last residue.

CDR3	length	J	V
CSARVGGSQETQYF	14	TRBJ2-5	TRBV20-1
CASSLFYTDTQYF	13	TRBJ2-3	TRBV7-3
CASSSGQGSQPLAFF	15	TRBJ1-1	TRBV7-9
CASSHPRTSVQETQYF	16	TRBJ2-5	TRBV10-3
CASSFSADGCTF	12	TRBJ1-2	TRBV2
CASSQAGSRHQYF	13	TRBJ2-7	TRBV7-4
CASSRLTGSGANVLTF	16	TRBJ2-6	TRBV7-8
CSVEAGVGEKLFF	13	TRBJ1-4	TRBV29-1
CSASGTSGRGETQYF	15	TRBJ2-5	TRBV20-1
CSASPGGGWTEAFF	14	TRBJ1-1	TRBV20-1
CASSLVSMNTEAFF	14	TRBJ1-1	TRBV2
CASSLVLAGSQETQYF	16	TRBJ2-5	TRBV5-1
CASSFSPGKAFF	12	TRBJ1-1	TRBV7-2
CASSLAGKPFLGNTIYF	17	TRBJ1-3	TRBV5-6
CASSPDTFEKLFF	13	TRBJ1-4	TRBV5-1
CASSPQGLNQPQHF	14	TRBJ1-5	TRBV5-5
CASSDRGQGARETQYF	16	TRBJ2-5	TRBV25-1
CATQRNTIYF	10	TRBJ1-3	TRBV2
CASGLRIGQGETQYF	15	TRBJ2-5	TRBV12-5
CASSTGGEDYGYTF	14	TRBJ1-2	TRBV2
CASSPAGQSPRQPQHF	16	TRBJ1-5	TRBV7-9
CASSQQGYTEAFF	13	TRBJ1-1	TRBV14
CSVGGGLASYEQYF	14	TRBJ2-7	TRBV29-1
CASRRAQMNTEAFF	14	TRBJ1-1	TRBV10-3
CSALSEGLAWETQYF	15	TRBJ2-5	TRBV20-1
CASSLAQGTYEQYF	14	TRBJ2-7	TRBV7-8
CASSLRVPGDGYTF	14	TRBJ1-2	TRBV11-1
CASSAPSRAGNTIYF	15	TRBJ1-3	TRBV19
CASSHDLGNSPLHF	14	TRBJ1-6	TRBV25-1
CASRGTSGQETQYF	14	TRBJ2-5	TRBV2
CASSYDRAGNQPQYF	15	TRBJ2-5	TRBV6-1
CAGRSQYEQYF	11	TRBJ2-7	TRBV12-3/TRBV12-4
CATSSEQRTPLHF	13	TRBJ1-6	TRBV15
CAWKPPYNSPLHF	13	TRBJ1-6	TRBV30
CSVPGQGSREQYF	13	TRBJ2-7	TRBV29-1
CAISEGVVSNQPQHF	15	TRBJ1-5	TRBV10-3
CAASTTANYGYTF	13	TRBJ1-2	TRBV15
CATSRQGITGELFF	14	TRBJ2-2	TRBV15
CSVVDGTNQETQYF	14	TRBJ2-5	TRBV29-1
CSVEERDSAWTF	12	TRBJ1-2	TRBV29-1
CASSTTGATNEKLFF	15	TRBJ1-4	TRBV5-1
CASRAQGGIGGYTF	14	TRBJ1-2	TRBV7-8
CASSVYGQRNSPLHF	15	TRBJ1-6	TRBV25-1
CASSPQGRNTEAFF	14	TRBJ1-1	TRBV18
CSARDGMGQLYGYTF	15	TRBJ1-2	TRBV20-1
CASSPRLDRNTGELFF	16	TRBJ2-2	TRBV13
CATSRTVLTEAFF	13	TRBJ1-1	TRBV15
CSARESSGNTIYF	13	TRBJ1-3	TRBV20-1
CASSDPGPHGRGYTF	15	TRBJ1-2	TRBV25-1
CATSRVGTGFEQYF	14	TRBJ2-7	TRBV15
CASIHGQGNEKLFF	14	TRBJ1-4	TRBV5-8
CASSSLADMNTEAFF	15	TRBJ1-1	TRBV25-1
CASSLRSLGAEAFF	14	TRBJ1-1	TRBV7-2
CASSQGPGVTYEQYF	15	TRBJ2-7	TRBV9
CASSQDLTGTQYF	13	TRBJ2-5	TRBV7-3
CASSLGLGPSGITDTQYF	18	TRBJ2-3	TRBV7-2
CASSQPGQGNQPQHF	15	TRBJ1-5	TRBV12-3/TRBV12-4